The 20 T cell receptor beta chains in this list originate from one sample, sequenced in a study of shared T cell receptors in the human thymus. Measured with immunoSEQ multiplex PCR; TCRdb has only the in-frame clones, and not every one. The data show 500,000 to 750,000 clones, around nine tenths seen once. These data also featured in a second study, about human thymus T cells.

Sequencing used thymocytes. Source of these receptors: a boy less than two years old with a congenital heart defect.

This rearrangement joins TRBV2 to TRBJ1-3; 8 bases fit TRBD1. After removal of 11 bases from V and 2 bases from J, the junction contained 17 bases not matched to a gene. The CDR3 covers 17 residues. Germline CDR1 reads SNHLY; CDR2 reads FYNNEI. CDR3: CAGYPTPQTGAGNTIYF. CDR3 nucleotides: TGTGCCGGTTATCCGACTCCCCAGACAGGGGCTGGAAACACCATATATTTT.

In nucleotides, the CDR3 is TGTGCCAGTAGTATAGCCGACCAGGGTTCCGCTAATCAGCCCCAGCATTTT. Protein sequence: CASSIADQGSANQPQHF. The chain carries TRBV19 and TRBJ1-5; a possible D gene is TRBD1 (5 bases). CDR3 length equals 17 residues. Germline V CDR1 and CDR2: LNHDA, SQIVND (reference sequence). V was pared by 1 base and J by 4 bases, with 17 bases between.

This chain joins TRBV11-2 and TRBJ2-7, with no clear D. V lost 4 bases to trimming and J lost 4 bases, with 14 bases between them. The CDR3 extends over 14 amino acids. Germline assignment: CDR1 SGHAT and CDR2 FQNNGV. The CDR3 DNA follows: TGTGCCAGCAGCTCATCCATAGGAGAATACGAGCAGTACTTC. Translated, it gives CASSSSIGEYEQYF. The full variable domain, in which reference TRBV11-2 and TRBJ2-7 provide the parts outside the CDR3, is EAGVAQSPRYKIIEKRQSVAFWCNPISGHATLYWYQQILGQGPKLLIQFQNNGVVDDSQLPKDRFSAERLKGVDSTLKIQPAKLEDSAVYLCASSSSIGEYEQYFGPGTRLTVT.

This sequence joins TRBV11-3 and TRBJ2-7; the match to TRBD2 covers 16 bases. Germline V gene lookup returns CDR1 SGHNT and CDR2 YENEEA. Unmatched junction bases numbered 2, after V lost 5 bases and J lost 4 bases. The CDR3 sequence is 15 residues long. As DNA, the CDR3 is TGTGCCAGCAGCCCGGGACTAGCGGGAGGGTACGAGCAGTACTTC. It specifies CASSPGLAGGYEQYF. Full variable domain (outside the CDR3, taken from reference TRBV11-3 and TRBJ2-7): EAGVVQSPRYKIIEKKQPVAFWCNPISGHNTLYWYLQNLGQGPELLIRYENEEAVDDSQLPKDRFSAERLKGVDSTLKIQPAELGDSAVYLCASSPGLAGGYEQYFGPGTRLTVT.

The CDR3 spells CASSEGQGGNTIYF. Here the CDR3 DNA reads TGTGCCAGCAGCGAGGGACAGGGGGGAAACACCATATATTTT. V is TRBV9 and J is TRBJ1-3; 10 positions agree with TRBD1. This CDR3 contains 14 residues. The germline CDR1 and CDR2 sequences are SGDLS and YYNGEE. V lost 3 bases to trimming and J lost 4 bases; unmatched junction nucleotides: 1.

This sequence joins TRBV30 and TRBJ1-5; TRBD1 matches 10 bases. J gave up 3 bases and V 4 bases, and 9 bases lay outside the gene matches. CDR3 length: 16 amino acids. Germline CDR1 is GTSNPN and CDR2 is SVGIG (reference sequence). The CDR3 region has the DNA TGTGCCTGGACCCGAAGGGGACAGGGGTACAATCAGCCCCAGCATTTT. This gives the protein CAWTRRGQGYNQPQHF. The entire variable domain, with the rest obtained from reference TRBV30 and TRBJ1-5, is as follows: SQTIHQWPATLVQPVGSPLSLECTVEGTSNPNLYWYRQAAGRGLQLLFYSVGIGQISSEVPQNLSASRPQDRQFILSSKKLLLSDSGFYLCAWTRRGQGYNQPQHFGDGTRLSIL.

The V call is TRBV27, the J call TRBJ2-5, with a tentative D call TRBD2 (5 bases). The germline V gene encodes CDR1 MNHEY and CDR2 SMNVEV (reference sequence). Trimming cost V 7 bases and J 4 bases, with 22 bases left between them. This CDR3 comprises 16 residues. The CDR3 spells CASTHKGYGRGETQYF. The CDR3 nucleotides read TGTGCCAGCACCCACAAGGGCTACGGACGGGGAGAGACCCAGTACTTC.

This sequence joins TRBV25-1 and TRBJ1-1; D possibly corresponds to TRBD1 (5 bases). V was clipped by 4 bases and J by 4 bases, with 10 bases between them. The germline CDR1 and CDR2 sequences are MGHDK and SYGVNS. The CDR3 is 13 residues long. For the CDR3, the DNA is TGTGCCAGCAGTGTCAGGGTGGGCACTGAAGCTTTCTTT. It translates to CASSVRVGTEAFF. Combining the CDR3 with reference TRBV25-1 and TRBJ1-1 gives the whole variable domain EADIYQTPRYLVIGTGKKITLECSQTMGHDKMYWYQQDPGMELHLIHYSYGVNSTEKGDLSSESTVSRIRTEHFPLTLESARPSHTSQYLCASSVRVGTEAFFGQGTRLTVV.

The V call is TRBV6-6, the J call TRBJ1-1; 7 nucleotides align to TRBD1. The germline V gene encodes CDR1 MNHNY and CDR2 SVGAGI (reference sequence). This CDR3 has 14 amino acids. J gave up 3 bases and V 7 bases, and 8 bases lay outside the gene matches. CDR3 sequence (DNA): TGTGCCAGCACCAACGGGGGACAGTACACTGAAGCTTTCTTT. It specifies CASTNGGQYTEAFF.

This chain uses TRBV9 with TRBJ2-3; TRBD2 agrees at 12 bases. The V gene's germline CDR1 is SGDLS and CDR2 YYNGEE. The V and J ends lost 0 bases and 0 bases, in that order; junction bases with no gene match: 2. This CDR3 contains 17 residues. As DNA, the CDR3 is TGTGCCAGCAGCGTAGCCGGGACTAGCGGGAGCACAGATACGCAGTATTTT. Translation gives CASSVAGTSGSTDTQYF.

CDR3 residues: CASSARQGADGYTF. The CDR3 DNA reads as TGTGCCAGCAGTGCCCGACAGGGGGCGGATGGCTACACCTTC. The rearrangement uses TRBV25-1 and TRBJ1-2; 10 bases are shared with TRBD1. Germline V CDR1 and CDR2: MGHDK, SYGVNS. This CDR3 contains 14 residues. Unmatched junction bases numbered 5, after V lost 4 bases and J lost 6 bases.

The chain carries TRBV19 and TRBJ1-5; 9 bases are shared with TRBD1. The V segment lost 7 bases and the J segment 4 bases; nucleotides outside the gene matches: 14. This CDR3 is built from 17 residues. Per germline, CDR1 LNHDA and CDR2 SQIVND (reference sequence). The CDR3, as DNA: TGTGCCAGTATGGGGACAGGGAGAGGGGTAATTAATCAGCCCCAGCATTTT. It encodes CASMGTGRGVINQPQHF.

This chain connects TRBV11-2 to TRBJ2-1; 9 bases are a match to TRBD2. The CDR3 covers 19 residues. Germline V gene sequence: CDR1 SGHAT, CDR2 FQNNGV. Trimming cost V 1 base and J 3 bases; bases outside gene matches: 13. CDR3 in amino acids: CASSLVPRLAGAVYNEQFF. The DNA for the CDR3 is TGTGCCAGCAGCTTAGTACCCCGTTTAGCGGGAGCGGTCTACAATGAGCAGTTCTTC.

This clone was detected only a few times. CDR3 sequence: CANPLAGGAEQYF. CDR3 DNA: TGTGCCAACCCTCTGGCGGGAGGGGCCGAGCAGTACTTC. This rearrangement joins TRBV6-4 to TRBJ2-7, with 9 bases identical to TRBD2. V dropped 10 bases and J dropped 6; count of bases not matched to a gene: 10. Per germline, CDR1 MRHNA and CDR2 SNTAGT. CDR3 length equals 13 residues.

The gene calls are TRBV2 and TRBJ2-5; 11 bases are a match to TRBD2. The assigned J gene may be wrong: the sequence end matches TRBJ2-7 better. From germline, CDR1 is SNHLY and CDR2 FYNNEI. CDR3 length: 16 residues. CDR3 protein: CASSELLAGALYEQYF. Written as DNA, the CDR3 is TGTGCCAGCAGTGAATTACTAGCGGGAGCCCTCTACGAGCAGTACTTC.

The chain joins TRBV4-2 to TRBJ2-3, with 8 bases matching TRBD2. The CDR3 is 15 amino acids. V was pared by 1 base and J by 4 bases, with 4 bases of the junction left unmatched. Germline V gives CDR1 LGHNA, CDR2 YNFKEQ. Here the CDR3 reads CASSQGRGGADTQYF. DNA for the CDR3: TGTGCCAGCAGCCAAGGTCGGGGGGGAGCAGATACGCAGTATTTT.

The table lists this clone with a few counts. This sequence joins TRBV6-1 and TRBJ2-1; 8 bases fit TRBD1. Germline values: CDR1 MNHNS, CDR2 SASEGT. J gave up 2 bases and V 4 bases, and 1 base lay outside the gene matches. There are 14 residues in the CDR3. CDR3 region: CASSADRAYNEQFF. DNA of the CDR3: TGTGCCAGCAGTGCGGACAGGGCCTACAATGAGCAGTTCTTC.

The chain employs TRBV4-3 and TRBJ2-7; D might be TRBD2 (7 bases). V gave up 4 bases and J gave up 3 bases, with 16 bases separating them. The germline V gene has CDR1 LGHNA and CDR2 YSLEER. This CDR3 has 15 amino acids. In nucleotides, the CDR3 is TGCGCCAGCAGCCGGACTAGAGCGGGACACTACGAGCAGTACTTC. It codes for CASSRTRAGHYEQYF.

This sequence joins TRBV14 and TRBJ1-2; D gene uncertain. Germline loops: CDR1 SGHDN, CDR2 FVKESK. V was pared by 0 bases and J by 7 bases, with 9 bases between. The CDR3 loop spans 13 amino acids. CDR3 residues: CASSQEEGCGYTF. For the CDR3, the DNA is TGTGCCAGCAGCCAAGAAGAGGGTTGTGGCTACACCTTC.

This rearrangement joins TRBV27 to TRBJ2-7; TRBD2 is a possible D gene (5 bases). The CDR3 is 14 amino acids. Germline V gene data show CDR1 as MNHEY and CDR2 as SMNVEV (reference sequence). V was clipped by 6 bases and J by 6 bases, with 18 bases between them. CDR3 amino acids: CASRRTEDLGEQYF. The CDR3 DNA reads TGTGCCAGCAGAAGGACGGAGGATCTGGGCGAGCAGTACTTC.